A selection of T cell receptor beta chains follows, all from one sample in a study of T cells in Graves' hyperthyroidism and ophthalmopathy. Each CDR3 protein gets one entry after TCRdb re-called the multiplex PCR reads with MiXCR. Here the sample spans around 620,000 distinct CDR3 sequences, about 16% being singletons. Material: blood. These receptors all come from a woman aged 25 to 45 with Graves' hyperthyroidism. Both conserved end residues are part of each CDR3. A D gene is named only where the DNA matches it firmly. Clone size is not always given. Where it is, it says once, few, many or a class for expanded clones.

.	TRBJ2-2	few	TRBV7-9	TGTGCCAGCAGCGCCCTAAAGGGGACGGCTAACACCGGGGAGCTGTTTTTT	CASSALKGTANTGELFF
TRBD1	TRBJ2-6	.	TRBV20-1	TGCAGTGCCGCCGACAGGGCTGGGGCCAACGTCCTGACTTTC	CSAADRAGANVLTF
TRBD1	TRBJ2-3	many	TRBV18	TGTGCCAGCTCACCGGACAGGATAGCTTCTTCTAGTGGGCAGTATTTT	CASSPDRIASSSGQYF
TRBD1	TRBJ2-1	few	TRBV5-1	TGCGCCAGCAGCTTGTTGTTGCAACAGGGGTTGGGGCTGTTCTTC	CASSLLLQQGLGLFF
.	TRBJ2-5	many	TRBV7-9	TGTGCCAGCAGCCCCTCCGTACTAGTTAGGGAGACCCAGTACTTC	CASSPSVLVRETQYF
.	TRBJ2-7	many	TRBV2	TGTGCCAGCGGGTCGGGAAGCCTTTCCTACGAGCAGTACTTC	CASGSGSLSYEQYF
TRBD2	TRBJ2-1	few	TRBV7-2	TGTGCCAGCAGCTTAGGGGGTCGGGCGTCTATCACTAGCGGCTACAATGAGCAGTTCTTC	CASSLGGRASITSGYNEQFF
.	TRBJ2-7	many	TRBV6-2/TRBV6-3	TGTGCCAGCAGTTTCGTGACTAGCGAGCAGTACTTC	CASSFVTSEQYF
.	TRBJ2-7	many	TRBV28	TGTGCCAGCAGTTTACCCTTGACAGAAGGCTACGAGCAGTACTTC	CASSLPLTEGYEQYF
.	TRBJ2-7	many	TRBV6-1	TGTGCCAGCAGTCCGGGACCTACGAGCTCCTACGAGCAGTACTTC	CASSPGPTSSYEQYF
TRBD2	TRBJ2-3	many	TRBV10-3	TGTGCCATCAGCGGACTAGCGGAAAGCACAGATACGCAGTATTTT	CAISGLAESTDTQYF
.	TRBJ2-2	.	TRBV12-3/TRBV12-4	TGTGCCAGCAGTTTGGGAGGAGAATCCGGGGAGCTGTTTTTT	CASSLGGESGELFF
.	TRBJ1-1	.	TRBV6-5	TGTGCCAGCAGTTGGGGCGACGAAGCTTTCTTT	CASSWGDEAFF
.	TRBJ1-1	many	TRBV5-1	TGCGCCAGCAGCGGAGTATCGGGACAGAACACTGAAGCTTTCTTT	CASSGVSGQNTEAFF
TRBD2	TRBJ2-5	.	TRBV12-3/TRBV12-4	TGTGCCAGCTCACGGATAACCGGGACTAGCGGCCTTATGGAGACCCAGTACTTC	CASSRITGTSGLMETQYF
TRBD2	TRBJ2-1	.	TRBV19	TGTGCCACCCGGACTAGCGGGGGGGTTTACAATGAGCAGTTCTTC	CATRTSGGVYNEQFF
TRBD2	TRBJ2-1	few	TRBV18	TGTGCCAGCTCACCATCCTTAAGACTAGCGGGAGATAATGAGCAGTTCTTC	CASSPSLRLAGDNEQFF
TRBD2	TRBJ2-7	many	TRBV3-1	TGTGCCAGCAGCCAGGTAGCGGGGCACTACGAGCAGTACTTC	CASSQVAGHYEQYF
.	TRBJ1-6	.	TRBV11-2	TGTGCCAGCATGGGTGGGTCTGTTTCCAGAGCGGGTTCACCCCTCCACTTT	CASMGGSVSRAGSPLHF
TRBD1	TRBJ2-5	many	TRBV18	TGTGCCAGCTCACCACCTAGCCAGGGGGCGAGGAAGACCCAGTACTTC	CASSPPSQGARKTQYF
.	TRBJ2-3	many	TRBV7-3	TGTGCCAGCAGCTGGGACGGAGAAGATACGCAGTATTTT	CASSWDGEDTQYF
TRBD1	TRBJ1-1	.	TRBV12-3/TRBV12-4	TGTGCCAGTGCTTTCCCGACAGGGGGCATTACTGAAGCTTTCTTT	CASAFPTGGITEAFF
.	TRBJ1-6	.	TRBV12-3/TRBV12-4	TGTGCCAGCAGACCTGACGGGACAAATTCACCCCTCCACTTT	CASRPDGTNSPLHF
.	TRBJ2-5	many	TRBV28	TGTGCCAGCAGTTTGGCCGAGGTGGAGGAGACCCAGTACTTC	CASSLAEVEETQYF
.	TRBJ2-7	few	TRBV14	TGTGCCAGCAGCCAAGCACGATTTACCCTTGAGGAGCAGTACTTC	CASSQARFTLEEQYF
TRBD2	TRBJ2-7	few	TRBV11-2	TGTGCCAGCTCAGGCCGAGCGGGAGGCCCCAGGGATCCCTACGAGCAGTACTTC	CASSGRAGGPRDPYEQYF
.	TRBJ1-2	few	TRBV9	TGTGCCAGCAGCGTCCCAGGACTGGGAGAAAACTATGGCTACACCTTC	CASSVPGLGENYGYTF
.	TRBJ1-2	few	TRBV27	TGTGCCAGCAGTTTATCAGGGATGAGCTATGGCTACACCTTC	CASSLSGMSYGYTF
TRBD1	TRBJ1-2	few	TRBV5-1	TGCGCCAGCAGCCCGGGGACAGGGTCGAGGGTTTTCTATGGCTACACCTTC	CASSPGTGSRVFYGYTF
.	TRBJ2-2	.	TRBV3-1	TGTGCCAGCAGCCAACCCTCAGGACGACCGAACACCGGGGAGCTGTTTTTT	CASSQPSGRPNTGELFF
TRBD2	TRBJ2-1	many	TRBV19	TGTGCCAGTAGTGGGACTAGCGGGTGGAGCTCCTACAATGAGCAGTTCTTC	CASSGTSGWSSYNEQFF
.	TRBJ1-2	many	TRBV6-6	TGTGCCAGCAGTTACTCGATTTTGATGGGAAAGGGTGGCTACACCTTC	CASSYSILMGKGGYTF
.	TRBJ2-1	many	TRBV7-8	TGTGCCAGCAGCTTAAATCTTGTCGGGTCGGAGCAGTTCTTC	CASSLNLVGSEQFF
TRBD2	TRBJ2-7	many	TRBV7-2	TGTGCCAGCAGCTTAGGGGCTAGCGGGTCGTGGGGGATGAGGGAGCAGTACTTC	CASSLGASGSWGMREQYF
TRBD1	TRBJ1-2	.	TRBV6-1	TGTGCCGGCAGAGGACAGGGGAAAAAAAATGGCTACACCTTC	CAGRGQGKKNGYTF
.	TRBJ2-4	.	TRBV28	TGTGCCAGCAGTTTCGGTGGCTTGGGGGCCAAAACCATTCAGTACTTC	CASSFGGLGAKTIQYF
TRBD1	TRBJ1-3	.	TRBV9	TGTGCCAGCAGCGTATCCACAGGGGTAGCTGGAAACACCATATATTTT	CASSVSTGVAGNTIYF
TRBD2	TRBJ2-7	many	TRBV20-1	TGCAGTGCTAGTAGAACTAGCGGGAACGAGCAGTACTTC	CSASRTSGNEQYF
.	TRBJ1-1	few	TRBV7-9	TGTGCCAGCAGCGTAGACGGTGGGTACACTGAAGCTTTCTTT	CASSVDGGYTEAFF
TRBD1	TRBJ2-7	.	TRBV9	TGTGCCAGCAGCGTAGGGACAGGGGTGGCCTACGAGCAGTACTTC	CASSVGTGVAYEQYF
.	TRBJ2-1	few	TRBV20-1	TGCAGTGCCCCCCAGAGGGGATACTCCTACAATGAGCAGTTCTTC	CSAPQRGYSYNEQFF
TRBD1	TRBJ1-2	.	TRBV9	TGTGCCAGTAAGGGTTCAGGGGGCAAGGATGGCTACACCTTC	CASKGSGGKDGYTF
.	TRBJ1-6	.	TRBV6-9	TGTGCCAGCAGTTACTACGCGGACAATTCACCCCTCCACTTT	CASSYYADNSPLHF
.	TRBJ2-5	many	TRBV7-9	TGTGCCACCAGACCAACGAGGGTAGAGACCCAGTACTTC	CATRPTRVETQYF
.	TRBJ2-7	few	TRBV4-1	TGCGCCAGCAGCCAAACACCGGGACGGCCATACGAGCAGTACTTC	CASSQTPGRPYEQYF
TRBD1	TRBJ1-4	.	TRBV20-1	TGCAGTGCTCGGCAGCCCTCAGGGACAGGCTCGAATGAAAAACTGTTTTTT	CSARQPSGTGSNEKLFF
.	TRBJ1-5	few	TRBV28	TGTGCCAGCAAAAGAGGACCCCATAGCAATCAGCCCCAGCATTTT	CASKRGPHSNQPQHF
.	TRBJ1-2	.	TRBV7-2	TGTGCCAGCAGGGGAGGTCAGGATGACTATGGCTGCACCTTC	CASRGGQDDYGCTF
TRBD1	TRBJ1-6	many	TRBV2	TGTGCCAGTCCGGGACAGGGGAATTCACCCCTCCACTTT	CASPGQGNSPLHF
.	TRBJ1-4	.	TRBV20-1	TGCAGTGCTAGAGCAAACCTGGCTGGACTGTTTTTT	CSARANLAGLFF
TRBD2	TRBJ2-3	.	TRBV4-3	TGCGCCAGCAGCCAACGGACTAGCGGGGCTAGCACAGATACGCAGTATTTT	CASSQRTSGASTDTQYF
.	TRBJ2-7	many	TRBV27	TGTGCCAGCAGTTCTCCCCAGGGGAGCTCCTACGAGCAGTACTTC	CASSSPQGSSYEQYF
.	TRBJ1-1	many	TRBV5-1	TGCGCCAGCAGCTTGGTTGGACATTCGAACACTGAAGCTTTCTTT	CASSLVGHSNTEAFF
.	TRBJ2-1	many	TRBV20-1	TGCAGTGCTAGAGATCCCGGCTCCTACAATGAGCAGTTCTTC	CSARDPGSYNEQFF
.	TRBJ2-3	many	TRBV28	TGTGCCAGCAGCCACCTCGCGGGGCCCCCAGATACGCAGTATTTT	CASSHLAGPPDTQYF